The subject of this entry is one T cell receptor beta chain. Its antigen is unknown. No base qualities exist here, and no much larger clone lies one base off it. The sample belongs to a study of blood T cells in healthy people across ages (dated by TCRdb to the mid-2010s). For context, the study as a whole: In model experiments, template switching captured about one uniquely barcoded TCR beta cDNA molecule for every two T cells. Using the same blood draw, the study looked at two additional independent replicas of 1 million unique cDNA reads for two donors, one aged 18 to 30 and the other aged 80 or older. To avoid experimental bias, donors of different ages were randomly spread across the sequencing lanes. Using deep sequencing normalized with unique cDNA molecular identifiers, the study measured how TCR beta repertoire diversity changes with age. The donors were split into four age groups: young (average approximately 16 years), middle-aged (around 37), aged (62) and long-lived (under 85). Study-level results and caveats: Observed TCR beta diversity per million T cells fell roughly linearly with age, and a significant reduction was already apparent by age roughly 40. The long-lived group showed more naive CD4+ T cells, fewer expanded clones and increased TCR diversity than the aged group, suggesting age selection. Donor CMV infection status was unknown, potentially confounding age-related changes in expanded clonotypes. The percentage of naive T cells measured by flow cytometry correlated strongly with observed TCR beta diversity. Estimates of total diversity based on one million sequenced T cells were considered lower bounds and underestimates. Since profiling was done on bulk unsorted PBMCs, naive and antigen-experienced compartments could not be conclusively compared.

The library was built by means of 5' RACE. Sequencer: Illumina HiSeq 2500. A second about 7 to 11 cycle PCR used a sample-barcoded 5' primer and a J-beta primer mix. A template-switch 5' adaptor carrying 12 random nucleotides introduced a unique molecular identifier onto each TCR beta cDNA molecule. Each sample yielded at least 2.5 million CDR3-containing paired-end reads. First-strand cDNA synthesis was performed from all RNA using the Mint cDNA synthesis kit, with priming by a TRBC-specific oligonucleotide. After uracil-DNA glycosylase treatment, a first 18-cycle PCR used universal primers M1SS and BC2_uni_R on all cDNA. The authors processed their data as follows. For normalization, 1 million high-quality reads, each with a distinct molecular identifier, were randomly selected from each sample. Instead of being binned into consensus sequences, reads with shared molecular identifiers were discarded. MiTCR, set to a Q25 quality threshold and the strictest error-elimination algorithm, was used for CDR3 identification, clonotype clustering and error correction. A nonparametric unseen species model using Euler transformation provided a lower-bound estimate of total TCR beta diversity. The public reads were run again by TCRdb, first through fastp at Q25 and then through MiXCR, and only productive beta chains were kept. Rows matching on CDR3 protein sequence are summarized as one entry with the most common DNA and genes. The V and J calls reflect TCRdb's pipeline rather than the authors' work. This sample holds about 580,000 distinct CDR3 sequences; around half were observed only once. The ten largest account for around 25% of the sample.

Systemically healthy Caucasian individuals from Russia, 39 in total and aged about 6 to 100 years, were included as donors. Each donor gave ten milliliters of peripheral blood, drawn into EDTA-treated Vacutainer tubes. Ficoll-Paque density-gradient centrifugation was used to isolate PBMCs, with at least 6.5 million per sample. Trizol reagent was used to extract total RNA from the PBMCs, yielding at least 5.5 micrograms per sample. For every donor, flow cytometry on a PBMC aliquot measured the percentage of naive CD45RAhigh/CD27high T cells. The CDR3 holds 14 amino acids from the cysteine to the phenylalanine. Only the CDR3 part of the read is kept: 42 bases, read in frame from the first base. According to the germline V gene, CDR1 reads SNHLY and CDR2 reads FYNNEI. The junction shows trimming of 11 bases on V and 2 bases on J, and the gene matches do not reach 8 bases of it.

The sequence was obtained from a man older than 75 in good health. The sample comprised blood. The sequence is built from TRBV2 and TRBJ2-3; TRBD2 agrees with 9 junctional bases. The DNA sequence is TGTGCCGGAGCCTTAGCGGGAGTCACAGATACGCAGTATTTT. The translation is CAGALAGVTDTQYF.